This TCR beta chain was captured by sequencing in a study of control samples from healthy donors and cancer patients. Sequenced by immunoSEQ multiplex PCR; TCRdb stores in-frame clones only, minus some. The table includes around 180,000 clones, 80% to 95% detected once. Germline CDR1 reads SGHNT; CDR2 reads YYREEE (reference sequence). V was shortened by 3 bases and J by 6 bases, with 7 bases between the two germline ends. CDR3 length: 11 amino acids. The specimen was blood. V is TRBV5-4 and J is TRBJ2-7; D gene ambiguous. The receptor was isolated from a woman between 35 and 50 years old in good health. In DNA, the CDR3 is TGTGCCAGCAGCTACGGCGGCGAGCAGTACTTC. Protein: CASSYGGEQYF. Full variable domain (remainder filled in from reference TRBV5-4 and TRBJ2-7): ETGVTQSPTHLIKTRGQQVTLRCSSQSGHNTVSWYQQALGQGPQFIFQYYREEENGRGNFPPRFSGLQFPNYSSELNVNALELDDSALYLCASSYGGEQYFGPGTRLTVT.